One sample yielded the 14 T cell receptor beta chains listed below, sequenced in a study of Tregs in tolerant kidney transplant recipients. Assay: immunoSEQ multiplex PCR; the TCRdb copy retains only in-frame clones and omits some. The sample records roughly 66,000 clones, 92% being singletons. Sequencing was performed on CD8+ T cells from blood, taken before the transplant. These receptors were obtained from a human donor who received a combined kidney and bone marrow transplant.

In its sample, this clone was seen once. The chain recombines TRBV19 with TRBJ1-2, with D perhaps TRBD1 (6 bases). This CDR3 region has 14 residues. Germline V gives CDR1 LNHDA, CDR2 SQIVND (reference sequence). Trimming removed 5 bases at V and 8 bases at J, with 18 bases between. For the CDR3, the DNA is TGTGCCAGTAGTGATTCGGACAGAGTGAAGGGCTACACCTTC. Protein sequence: CASSDSDRVKGYTF.

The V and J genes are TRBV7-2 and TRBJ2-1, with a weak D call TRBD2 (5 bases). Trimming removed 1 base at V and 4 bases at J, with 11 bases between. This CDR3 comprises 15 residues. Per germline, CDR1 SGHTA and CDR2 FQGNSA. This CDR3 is CASSLDSERYNEQFF. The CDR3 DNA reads TGTGCCAGCAGCTTAGATAGCGAAAGATACAATGAGCAGTTCTTC.

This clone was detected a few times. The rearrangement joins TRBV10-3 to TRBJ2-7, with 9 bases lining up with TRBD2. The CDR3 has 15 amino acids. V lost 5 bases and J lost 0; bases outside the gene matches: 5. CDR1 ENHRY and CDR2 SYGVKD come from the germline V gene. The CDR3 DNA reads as TGTGCCATCAGTTTTGATAGCGGGAGCTCCTACGAGCAGTACTTC. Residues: CAISFDSGSSYEQYF.

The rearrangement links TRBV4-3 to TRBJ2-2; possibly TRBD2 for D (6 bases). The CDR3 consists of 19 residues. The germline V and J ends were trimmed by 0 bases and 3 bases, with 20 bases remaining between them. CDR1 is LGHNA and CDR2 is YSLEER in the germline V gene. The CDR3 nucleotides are TGCGCCAGCAGCCAAGATCGGTCCGGGACTCTTATTTACACCGGGGAGCTGTTTTTT. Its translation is CASSQDRSGTLIYTGELFF.

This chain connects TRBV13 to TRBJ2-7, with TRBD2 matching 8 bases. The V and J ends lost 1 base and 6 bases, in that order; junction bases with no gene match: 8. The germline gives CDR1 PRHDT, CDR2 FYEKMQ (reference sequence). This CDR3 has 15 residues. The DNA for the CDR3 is TGTGCCAGCAGCTTAGATGAAGCGGGAGTGTCCGAGCAGTACTTC. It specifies CASSLDEAGVSEQYF.

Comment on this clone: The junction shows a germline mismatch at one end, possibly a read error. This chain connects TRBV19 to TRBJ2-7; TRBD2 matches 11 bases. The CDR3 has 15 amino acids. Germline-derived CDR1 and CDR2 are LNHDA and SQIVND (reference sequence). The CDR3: CASSELAGGSHEQYF. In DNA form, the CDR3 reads TGTGCCAGTAGTGAGCTAGCGGGGGGCTCCCACGAGCAGTACTTC.

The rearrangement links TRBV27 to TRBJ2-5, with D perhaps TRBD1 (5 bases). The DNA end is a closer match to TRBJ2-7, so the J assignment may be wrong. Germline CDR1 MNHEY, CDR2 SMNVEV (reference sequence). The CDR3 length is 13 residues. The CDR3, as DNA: TGTGCCAGCAGCCTGGGGCGGACCTACGAGCAGTACTTC. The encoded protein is CASSLGRTYEQYF.

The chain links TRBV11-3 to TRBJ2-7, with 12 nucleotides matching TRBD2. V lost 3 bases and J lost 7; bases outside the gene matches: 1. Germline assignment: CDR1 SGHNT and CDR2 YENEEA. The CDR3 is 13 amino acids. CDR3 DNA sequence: TGTGCCAGCAGCTTGGGGACTAGCGGGGAGCAGTACTTC. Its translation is CASSLGTSGEQYF. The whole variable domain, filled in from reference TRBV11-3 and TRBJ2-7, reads EAGVVQSPRYKIIEKKQPVAFWCNPISGHNTLYWYLQNLGQGPELLIRYENEEAVDDSQLPKDRFSAERLKGVDSTLKIQPAELGDSAVYLCASSLGTSGEQYFGPGTRLTVT.

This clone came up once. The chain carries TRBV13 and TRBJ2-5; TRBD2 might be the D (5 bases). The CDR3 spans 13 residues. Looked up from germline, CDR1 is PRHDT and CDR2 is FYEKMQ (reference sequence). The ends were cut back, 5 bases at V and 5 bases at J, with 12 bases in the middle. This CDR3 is CASSMSTGETQYF. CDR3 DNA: TGTGCCAGCAGCATGTCGACGGGGGAGACCCAGTACTTC.

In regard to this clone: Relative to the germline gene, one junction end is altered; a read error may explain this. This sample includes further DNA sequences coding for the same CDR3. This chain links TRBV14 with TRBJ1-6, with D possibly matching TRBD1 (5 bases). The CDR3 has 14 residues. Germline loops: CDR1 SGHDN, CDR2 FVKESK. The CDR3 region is CASSPTDYNSPLHF. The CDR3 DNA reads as TGTGCCAGCAGCCCGACAGATTATAATTCCCCCCTCCACTTT.

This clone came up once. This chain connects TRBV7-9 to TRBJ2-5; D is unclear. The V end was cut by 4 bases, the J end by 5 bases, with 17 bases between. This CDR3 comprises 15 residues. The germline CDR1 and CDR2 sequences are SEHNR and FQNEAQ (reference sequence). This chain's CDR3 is CASSSRTDFGETQYF. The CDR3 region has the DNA TGTGCCAGCAGCTCCCGAACTGACTTTGGGGAGACCCAGTACTTC.

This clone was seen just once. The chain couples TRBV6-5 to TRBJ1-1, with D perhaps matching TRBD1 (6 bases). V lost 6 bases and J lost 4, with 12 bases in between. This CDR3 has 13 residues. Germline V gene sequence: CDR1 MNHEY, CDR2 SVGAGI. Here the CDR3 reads CASRQQGRTEAFF. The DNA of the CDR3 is TGTGCCAGCAGGCAACAGGGACGCACTGAAGCTTTCTTT.

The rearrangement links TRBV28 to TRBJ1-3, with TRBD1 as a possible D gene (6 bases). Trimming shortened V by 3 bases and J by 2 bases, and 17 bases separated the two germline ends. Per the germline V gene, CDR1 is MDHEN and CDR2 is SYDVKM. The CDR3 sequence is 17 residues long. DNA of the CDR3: TGTGCCAGCAGTTTCCCCTCAGGGGCAGCACCTGGAAACACCATATATTTT. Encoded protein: CASSFPSGAAPGNTIYF.

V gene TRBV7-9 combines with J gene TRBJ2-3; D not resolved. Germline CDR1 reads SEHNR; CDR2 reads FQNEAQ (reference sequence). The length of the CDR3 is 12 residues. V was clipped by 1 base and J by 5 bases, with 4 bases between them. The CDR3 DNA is TGTGCCAGCAGCTTAGTTAGAGATACGCAGTATTTT. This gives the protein CASSLVRDTQYF.